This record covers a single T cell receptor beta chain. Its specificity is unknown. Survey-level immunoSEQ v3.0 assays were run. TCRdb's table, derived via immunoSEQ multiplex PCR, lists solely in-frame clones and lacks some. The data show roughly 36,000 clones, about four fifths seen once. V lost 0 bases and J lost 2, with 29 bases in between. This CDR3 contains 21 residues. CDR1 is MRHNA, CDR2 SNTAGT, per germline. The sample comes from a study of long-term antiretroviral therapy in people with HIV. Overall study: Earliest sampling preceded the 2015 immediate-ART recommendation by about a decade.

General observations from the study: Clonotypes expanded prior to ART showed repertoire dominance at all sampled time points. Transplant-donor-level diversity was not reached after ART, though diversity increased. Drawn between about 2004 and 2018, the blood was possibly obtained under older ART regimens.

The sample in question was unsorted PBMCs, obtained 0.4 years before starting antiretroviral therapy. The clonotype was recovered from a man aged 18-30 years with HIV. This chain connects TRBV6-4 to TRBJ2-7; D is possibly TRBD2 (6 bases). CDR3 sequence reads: CASSDSSVCLLGRDRAYEQYF. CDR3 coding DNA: TGTGCCAGCAGTGACTCTTCGGTTTGCCTCCTGGGGCGGGACCGGGCCTACGAGCAGTACTTC.